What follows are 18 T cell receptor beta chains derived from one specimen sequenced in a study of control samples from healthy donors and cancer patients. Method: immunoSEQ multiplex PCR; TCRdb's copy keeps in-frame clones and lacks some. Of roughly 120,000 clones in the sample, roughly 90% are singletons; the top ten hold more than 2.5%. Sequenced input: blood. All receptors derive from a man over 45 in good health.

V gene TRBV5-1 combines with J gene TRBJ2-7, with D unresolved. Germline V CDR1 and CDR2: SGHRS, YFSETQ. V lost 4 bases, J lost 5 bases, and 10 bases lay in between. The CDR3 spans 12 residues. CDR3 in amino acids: CASSLQGNEQYF. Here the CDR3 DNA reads TGCGCCAGCAGCCTACAAGGTAACGAGCAGTACTTC.

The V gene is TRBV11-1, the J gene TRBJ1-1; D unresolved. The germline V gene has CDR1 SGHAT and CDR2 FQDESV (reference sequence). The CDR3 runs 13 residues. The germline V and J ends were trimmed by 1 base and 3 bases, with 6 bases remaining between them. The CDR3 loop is CASSLGRDTEAFF. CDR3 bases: TGTGCCAGCAGCTTAGGAAGGGACACTGAAGCTTTCTTT.

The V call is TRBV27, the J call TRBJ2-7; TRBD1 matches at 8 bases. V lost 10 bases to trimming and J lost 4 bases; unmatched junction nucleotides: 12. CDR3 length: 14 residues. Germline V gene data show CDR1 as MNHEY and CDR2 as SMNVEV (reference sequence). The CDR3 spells CAIIRRDRTYEQYF. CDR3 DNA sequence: TGTGCCATCATTCGCCGGGACAGGACGTACGAGCAGTACTTC.

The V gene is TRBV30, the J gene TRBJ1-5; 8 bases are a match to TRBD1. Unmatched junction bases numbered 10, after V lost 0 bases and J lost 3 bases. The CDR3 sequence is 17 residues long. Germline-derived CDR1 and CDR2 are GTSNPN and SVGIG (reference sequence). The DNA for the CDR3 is TGTGCCTGGAGTGTCCCGGGAGGACAGGGTGACAATCAGCCCCAGCATTTT. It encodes CAWSVPGGQGDNQPQHF.

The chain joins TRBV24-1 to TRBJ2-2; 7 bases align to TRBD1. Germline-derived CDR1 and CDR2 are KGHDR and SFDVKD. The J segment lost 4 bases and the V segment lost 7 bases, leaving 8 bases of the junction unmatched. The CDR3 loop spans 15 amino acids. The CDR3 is CATSPETGSTGELFF. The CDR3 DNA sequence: TGTGCCACCAGCCCCGAGACAGGGTCCACCGGGGAGCTGTTTTTT.

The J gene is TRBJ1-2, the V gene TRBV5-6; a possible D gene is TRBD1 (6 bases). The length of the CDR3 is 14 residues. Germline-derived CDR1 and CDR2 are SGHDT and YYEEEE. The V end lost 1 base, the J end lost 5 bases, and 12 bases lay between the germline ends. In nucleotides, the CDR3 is TGTGCCAGCAGCTTGCCGGCCAGGGGTTATGGCTACACCTTC. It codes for CASSLPARGYGYTF.

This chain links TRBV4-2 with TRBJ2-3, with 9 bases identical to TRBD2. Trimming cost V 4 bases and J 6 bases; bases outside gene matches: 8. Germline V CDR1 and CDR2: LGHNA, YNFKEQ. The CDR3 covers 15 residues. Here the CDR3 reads CASSRARGGVDTQYF. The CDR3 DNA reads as TGTGCCAGCAGCCGTGCACGCGGGGGGGTGGATACGCAGTATTTT.

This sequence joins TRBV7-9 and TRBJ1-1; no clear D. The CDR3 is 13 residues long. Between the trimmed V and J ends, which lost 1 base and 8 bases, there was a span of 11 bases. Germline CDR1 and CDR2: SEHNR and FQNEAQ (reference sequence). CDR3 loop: CASSLGAASEAFF. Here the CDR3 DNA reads TGTGCCAGCAGCTTAGGGGCGGCATCCGAAGCTTTCTTT.

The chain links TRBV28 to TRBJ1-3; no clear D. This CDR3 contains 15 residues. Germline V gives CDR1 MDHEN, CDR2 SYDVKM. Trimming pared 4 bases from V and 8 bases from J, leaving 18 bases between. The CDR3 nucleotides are TGTGCCAGCAGTTACTCCCGATGGGTACTCGACACCATATATTTT. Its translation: CASSYSRWVLDTIYF.

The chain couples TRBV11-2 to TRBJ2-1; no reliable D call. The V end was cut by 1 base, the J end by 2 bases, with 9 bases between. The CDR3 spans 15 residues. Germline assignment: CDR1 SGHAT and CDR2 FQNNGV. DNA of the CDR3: TGTGCCAGCAGCTTAGTCCCAAGGCCCTACAATGAGCAGTTCTTC. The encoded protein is CASSLVPRPYNEQFF. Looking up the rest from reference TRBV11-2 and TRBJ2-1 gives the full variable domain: EAGVAQSPRYKIIEKRQSVAFWCNPISGHATLYWYQQILGQGPKLLIQFQNNGVVDDSQLPKDRFSAERLKGVDSTLKIQPAKLEDSAVYLCASSLVPRPYNEQFFGPGTRLTVL.

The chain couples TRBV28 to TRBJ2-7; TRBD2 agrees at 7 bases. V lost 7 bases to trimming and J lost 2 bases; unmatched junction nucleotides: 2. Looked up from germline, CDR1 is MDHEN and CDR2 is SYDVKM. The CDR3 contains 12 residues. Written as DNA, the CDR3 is TGTGCCAGCAATGCGGGGGCCTACGAGCAGTACTTC. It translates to CASNAGAYEQYF.

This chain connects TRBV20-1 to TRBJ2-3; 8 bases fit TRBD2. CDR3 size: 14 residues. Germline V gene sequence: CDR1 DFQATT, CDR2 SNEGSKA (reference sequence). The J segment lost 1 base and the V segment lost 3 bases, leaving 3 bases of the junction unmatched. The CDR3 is CSASGAGGTDTQYF. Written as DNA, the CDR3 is TGCAGTGCTAGTGGAGCGGGGGGCACAGATACGCAGTATTTT.

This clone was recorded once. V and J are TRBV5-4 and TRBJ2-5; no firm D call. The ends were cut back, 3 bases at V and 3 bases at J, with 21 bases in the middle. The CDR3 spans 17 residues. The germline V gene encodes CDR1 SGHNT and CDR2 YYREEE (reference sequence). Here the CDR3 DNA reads TGTGCCAGCAGCTACCTACTTGGAGCCCAGATTAAAGAGACCCAGTACTTC. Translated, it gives CASSYLLGAQIKETQYF.

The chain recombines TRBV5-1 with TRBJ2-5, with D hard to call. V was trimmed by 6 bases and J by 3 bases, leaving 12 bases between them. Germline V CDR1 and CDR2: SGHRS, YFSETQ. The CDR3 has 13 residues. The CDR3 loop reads CASTRLGKETQYF. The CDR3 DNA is TGCGCCAGCACCAGACTTGGGAAAGAGACCCAGTACTTC.

CDR3 in DNA: TGTGCCAGCAGCTCCGGGATCTTCTCGCCCCAGCATTTT. Protein: CASSSGIFSPQHF. This chain connects TRBV12-3 or TRBV12-4 to TRBJ1-5; D uncertain. Trimming took 6 bases from V and 9 from J, leaving 15 bases between them. The length of the CDR3 is 13 residues.

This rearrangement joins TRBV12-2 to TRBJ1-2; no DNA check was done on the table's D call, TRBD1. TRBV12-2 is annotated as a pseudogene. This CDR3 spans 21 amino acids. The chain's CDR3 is CASRLVAPREQLDRANYGYTF. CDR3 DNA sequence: TGTGCAAGTCGCTTAGTAGCCCCCCGCGAACAGTTAGACAGGGCGAACTATGGCTACACCTTC.

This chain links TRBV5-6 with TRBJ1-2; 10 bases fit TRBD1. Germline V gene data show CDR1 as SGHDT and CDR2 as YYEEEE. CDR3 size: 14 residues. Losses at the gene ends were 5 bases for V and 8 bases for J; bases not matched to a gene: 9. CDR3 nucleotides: TGTGCCAGCAGTTTTTGGGACAGGGGTGGCGGCTACACCTTC. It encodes CASSFWDRGGGYTF.

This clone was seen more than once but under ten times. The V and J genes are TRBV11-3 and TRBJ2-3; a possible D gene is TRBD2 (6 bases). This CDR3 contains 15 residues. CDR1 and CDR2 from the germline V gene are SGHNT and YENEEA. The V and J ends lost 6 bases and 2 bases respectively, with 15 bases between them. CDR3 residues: CASRSGLSITDTQYF. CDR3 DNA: TGTGCCAGCAGATCGGGACTTTCTATCACAGATACGCAGTATTTT.